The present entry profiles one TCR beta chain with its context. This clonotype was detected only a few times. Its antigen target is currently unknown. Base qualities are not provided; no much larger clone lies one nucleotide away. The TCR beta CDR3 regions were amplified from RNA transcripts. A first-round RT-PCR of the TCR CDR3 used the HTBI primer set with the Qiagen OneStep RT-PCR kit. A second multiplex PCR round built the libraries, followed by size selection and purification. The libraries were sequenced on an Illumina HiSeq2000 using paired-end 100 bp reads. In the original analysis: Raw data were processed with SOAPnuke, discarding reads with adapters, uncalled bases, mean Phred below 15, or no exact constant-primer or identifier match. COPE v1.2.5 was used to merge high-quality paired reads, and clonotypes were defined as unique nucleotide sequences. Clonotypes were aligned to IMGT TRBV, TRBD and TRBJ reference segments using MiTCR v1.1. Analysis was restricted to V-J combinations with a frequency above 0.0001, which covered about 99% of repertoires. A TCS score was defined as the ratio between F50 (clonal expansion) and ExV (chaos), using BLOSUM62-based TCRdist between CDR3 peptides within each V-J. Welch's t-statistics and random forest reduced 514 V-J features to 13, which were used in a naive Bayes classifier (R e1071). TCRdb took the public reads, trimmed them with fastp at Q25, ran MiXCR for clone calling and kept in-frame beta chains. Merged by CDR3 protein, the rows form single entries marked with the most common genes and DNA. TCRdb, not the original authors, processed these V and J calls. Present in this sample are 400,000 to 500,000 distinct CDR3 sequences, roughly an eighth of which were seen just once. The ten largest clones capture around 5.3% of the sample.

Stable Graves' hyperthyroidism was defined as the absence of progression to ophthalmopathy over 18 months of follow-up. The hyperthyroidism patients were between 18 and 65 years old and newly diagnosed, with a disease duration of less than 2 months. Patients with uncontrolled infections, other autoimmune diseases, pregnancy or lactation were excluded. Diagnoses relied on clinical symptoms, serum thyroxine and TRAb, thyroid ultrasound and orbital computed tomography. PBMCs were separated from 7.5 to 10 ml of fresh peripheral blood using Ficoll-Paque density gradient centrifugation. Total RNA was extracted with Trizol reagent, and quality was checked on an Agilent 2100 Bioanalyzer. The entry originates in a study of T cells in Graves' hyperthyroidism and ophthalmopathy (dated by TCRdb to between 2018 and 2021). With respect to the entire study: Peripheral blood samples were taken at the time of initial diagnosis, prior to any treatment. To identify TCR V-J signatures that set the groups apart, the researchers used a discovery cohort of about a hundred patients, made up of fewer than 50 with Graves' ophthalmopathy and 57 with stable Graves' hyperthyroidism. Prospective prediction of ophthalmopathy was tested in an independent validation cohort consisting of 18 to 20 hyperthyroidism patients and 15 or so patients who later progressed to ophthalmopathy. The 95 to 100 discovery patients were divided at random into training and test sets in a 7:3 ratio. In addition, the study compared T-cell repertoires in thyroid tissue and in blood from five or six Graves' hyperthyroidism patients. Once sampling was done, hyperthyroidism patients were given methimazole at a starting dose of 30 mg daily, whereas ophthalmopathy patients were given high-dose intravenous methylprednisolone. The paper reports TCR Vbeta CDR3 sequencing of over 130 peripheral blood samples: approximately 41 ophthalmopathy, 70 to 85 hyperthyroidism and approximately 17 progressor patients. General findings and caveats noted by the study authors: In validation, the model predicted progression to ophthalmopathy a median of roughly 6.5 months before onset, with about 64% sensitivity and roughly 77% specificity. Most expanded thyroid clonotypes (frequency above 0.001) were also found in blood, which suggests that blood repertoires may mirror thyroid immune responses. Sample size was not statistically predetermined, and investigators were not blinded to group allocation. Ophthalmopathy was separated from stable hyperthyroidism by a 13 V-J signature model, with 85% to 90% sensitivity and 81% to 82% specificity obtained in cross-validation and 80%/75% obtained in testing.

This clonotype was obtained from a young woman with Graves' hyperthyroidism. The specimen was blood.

This receptor has the CDR3 CSVGGGPADSYGYTF. The nucleotides read TGCAGCGTTGGTGGGGGGCCAGCTGACTCCTATGGCTACACCTTC. The rearranged segments are TRBV29-1 and TRBJ1-2; the best D guess is TRBD1, with 6 bases matching. The CDR3, from cysteine to phenylalanine, totals 15 residues. The CDR3 DNA has 45 bases and is translated from base 1. Taken from the germline V gene, the CDR1 and CDR2 loops are SQVTM and ANQGSEA. Between the V and J ends, shortened by 4 bases and 4 bases respectively, the junction contains 19 bases.